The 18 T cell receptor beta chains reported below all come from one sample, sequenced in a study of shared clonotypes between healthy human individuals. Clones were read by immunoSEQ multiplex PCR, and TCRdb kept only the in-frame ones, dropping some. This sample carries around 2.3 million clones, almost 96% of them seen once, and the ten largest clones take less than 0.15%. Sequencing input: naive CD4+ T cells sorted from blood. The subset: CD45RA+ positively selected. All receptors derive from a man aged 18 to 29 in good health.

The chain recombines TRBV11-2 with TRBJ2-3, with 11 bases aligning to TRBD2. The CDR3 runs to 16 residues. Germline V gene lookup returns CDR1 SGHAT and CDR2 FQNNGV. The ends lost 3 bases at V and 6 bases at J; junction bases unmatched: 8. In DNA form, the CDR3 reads TGTGCCAGCAGCTTCAGTAGCGGGAGGGCCTGGGATACGCAGTATTTT. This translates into CASSFSSGRAWDTQYF.

CDR3 coding DNA: TGCGCCAGCAGTCGGACTAGCGGGAGCAAGGAGTTCTTC. Translation: CASSRTSGSKEFF. V usage is TRBV4-3 and J usage is TRBJ2-1; 13 bases agree with TRBD2. CDR1 and CDR2 (germline): LGHNA, YSLEER. J lost 14 bases, V lost 6 bases, and 7 bases had no gene match. The CDR3 is 13 amino acids.

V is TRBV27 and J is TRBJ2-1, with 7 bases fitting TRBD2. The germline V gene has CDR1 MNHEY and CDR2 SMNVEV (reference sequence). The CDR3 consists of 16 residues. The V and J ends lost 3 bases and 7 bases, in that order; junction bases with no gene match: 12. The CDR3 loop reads CASSLRSGASLNEQFF. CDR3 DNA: TGTGCCAGCAGTTTGAGGAGCGGGGCTAGCCTGAATGAGCAGTTCTTC.

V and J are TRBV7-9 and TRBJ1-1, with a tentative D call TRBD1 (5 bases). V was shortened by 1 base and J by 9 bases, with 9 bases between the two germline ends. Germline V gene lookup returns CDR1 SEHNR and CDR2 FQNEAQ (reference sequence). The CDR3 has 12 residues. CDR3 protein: CASSLEDSQAFF. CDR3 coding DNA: TGTGCCAGCAGCTTAGAAGACAGTCAAGCTTTCTTT.

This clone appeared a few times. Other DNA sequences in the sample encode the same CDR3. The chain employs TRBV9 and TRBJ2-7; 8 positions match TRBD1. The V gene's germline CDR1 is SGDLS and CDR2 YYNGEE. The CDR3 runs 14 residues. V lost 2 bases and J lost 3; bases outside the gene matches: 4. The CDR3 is CASSVGQGFYEQYF. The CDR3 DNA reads TGTGCCAGCAGCGTTGGACAGGGCTTCTACGAGCAGTACTTC.

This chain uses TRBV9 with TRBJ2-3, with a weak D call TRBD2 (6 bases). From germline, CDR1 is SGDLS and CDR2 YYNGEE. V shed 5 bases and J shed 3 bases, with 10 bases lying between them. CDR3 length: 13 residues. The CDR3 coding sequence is TGTGCCAGCAGTGCGGACTATACAGATACGCAGTATTTT. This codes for CASSADYTDTQYF.

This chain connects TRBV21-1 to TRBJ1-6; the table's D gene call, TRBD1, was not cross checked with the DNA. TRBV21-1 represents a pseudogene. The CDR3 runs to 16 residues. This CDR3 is CASSTLDREENSPLHF. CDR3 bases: TGTGCCAGCAGCACCCTCGACAGGGAGGAAAATTCACCCCTCCACTTT.

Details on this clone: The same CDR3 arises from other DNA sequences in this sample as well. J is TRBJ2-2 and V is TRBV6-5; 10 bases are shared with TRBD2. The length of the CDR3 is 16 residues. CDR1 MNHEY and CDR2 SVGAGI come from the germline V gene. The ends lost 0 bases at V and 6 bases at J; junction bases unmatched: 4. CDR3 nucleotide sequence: TGTGCCAGCAGTTACTCAAGCGGGGGGGCCGCCGGGGAGCTGTTTTTT. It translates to CASSYSSGGAAGELFF.

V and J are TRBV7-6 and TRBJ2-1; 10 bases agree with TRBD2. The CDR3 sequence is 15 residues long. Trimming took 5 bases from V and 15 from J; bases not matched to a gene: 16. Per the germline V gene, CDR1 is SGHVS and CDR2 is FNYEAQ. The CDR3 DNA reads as TGTGCCAGCAGCCCAAGTGGTAGCGGGGGGTCCCAGGGGTTCTTC. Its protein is CASSPSGSGGSQGFF.

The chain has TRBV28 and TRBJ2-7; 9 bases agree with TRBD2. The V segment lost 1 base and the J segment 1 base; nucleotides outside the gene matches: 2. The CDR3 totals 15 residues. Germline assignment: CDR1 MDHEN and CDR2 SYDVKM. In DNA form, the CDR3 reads TGTGCCAGCAGTTTATCAGCGGGGGGATCCTACGAGCAGTACTTC. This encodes CASSLSAGGSYEQYF.

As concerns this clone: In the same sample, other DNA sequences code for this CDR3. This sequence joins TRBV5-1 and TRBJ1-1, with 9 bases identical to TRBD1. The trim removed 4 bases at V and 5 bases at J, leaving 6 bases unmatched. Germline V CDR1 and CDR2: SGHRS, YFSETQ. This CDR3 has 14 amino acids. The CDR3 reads CASSPTGGGTEAFF. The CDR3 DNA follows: TGCGCCAGCAGCCCCACAGGGGGCGGTACTGAAGCTTTCTTT.

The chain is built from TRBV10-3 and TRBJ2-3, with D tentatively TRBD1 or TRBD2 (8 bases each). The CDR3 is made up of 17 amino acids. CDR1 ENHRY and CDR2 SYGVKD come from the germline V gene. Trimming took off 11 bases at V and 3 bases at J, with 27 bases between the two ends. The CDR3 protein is CAAGGDRPGGITDTQYF. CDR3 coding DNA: TGTGCCGCCGGGGGGGACAGGCCTGGCGGCATTACAGATACGCAGTATTTT.

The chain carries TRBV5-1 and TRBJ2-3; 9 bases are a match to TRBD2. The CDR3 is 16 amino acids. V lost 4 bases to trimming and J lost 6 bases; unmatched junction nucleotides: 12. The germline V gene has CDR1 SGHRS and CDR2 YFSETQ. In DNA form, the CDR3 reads TGCGCCAGCAGCCCGGCGCGGGGGGGCCCGGTCGATACGCAGTATTTT. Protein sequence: CASSPARGGPVDTQYF.

The CDR3 DNA is TGTGCCAGCAGCTCACCCGGGACTAATCTTGACGAGCAGTACTTC. Translation gives CASSSPGTNLDEQYF. This chain links TRBV5-6 with TRBJ2-7; TRBD2 matches at 7 bases. Germline V gene lookup returns CDR1 SGHDT and CDR2 YYEEEE. CDR3 size: 15 residues. The junction had 11 bases not matched to a gene; V was cut back by 3 bases and J by 5 bases.

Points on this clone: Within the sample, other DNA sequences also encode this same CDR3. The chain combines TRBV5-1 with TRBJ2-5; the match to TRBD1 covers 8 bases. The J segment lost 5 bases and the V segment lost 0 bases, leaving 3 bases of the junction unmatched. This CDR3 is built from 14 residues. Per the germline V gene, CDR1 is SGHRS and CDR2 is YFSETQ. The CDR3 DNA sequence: TGCGCCAGCAGCTTGGACAGGGGGAGGGAGACCCAGTACTTC. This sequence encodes CASSLDRGRETQYF.

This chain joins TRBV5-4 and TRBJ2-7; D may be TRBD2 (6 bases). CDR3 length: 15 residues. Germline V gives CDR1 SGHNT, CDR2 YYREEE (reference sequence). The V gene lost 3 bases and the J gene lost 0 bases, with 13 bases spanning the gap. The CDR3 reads CASSSGLTVSYEQYF. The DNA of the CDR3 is TGTGCCAGCAGCTCGGGACTCACAGTCTCCTACGAGCAGTACTTC.

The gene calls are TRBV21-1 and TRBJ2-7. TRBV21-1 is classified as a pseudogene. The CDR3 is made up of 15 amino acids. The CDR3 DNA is TGTGCCAGCAGCAAAGACGGGCGGCCGTCCTACGAGCAGTACTTC. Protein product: CASSKDGRPSYEQYF.

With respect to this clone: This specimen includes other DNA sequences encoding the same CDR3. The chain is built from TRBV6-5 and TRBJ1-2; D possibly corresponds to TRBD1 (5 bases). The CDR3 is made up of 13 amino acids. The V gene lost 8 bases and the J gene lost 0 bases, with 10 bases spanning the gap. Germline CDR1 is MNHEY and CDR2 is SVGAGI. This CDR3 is CASRDGANYGYTF. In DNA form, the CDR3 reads TGTGCCAGCCGGGACGGAGCTAACTATGGCTACACCTTC.